This T cell receptor beta chain was obtained from a study of blood T cell repertoires in COVID-19. At the level of the study: The United States, Italy and Spain were the sources of the acute and convalescent COVID-19 samples. PBMCs, B-cell-depleted T cells, or T cells provided the cDNA or gDNA that made up the material.

This clone was picked up a small number of times. Authors' analysis steps: Scientists estimated how many nucleated cells there were by amplifying reference gene primers. Profiling relied on immunoSEQ multiplex PCR, and the TCRdb table lists in-frame clones only, not all of them. The V and J calls and clone size were taken over from that table, and D and trimming were inferred from the DNA. The sample consists of 170,000 or so clones, 70% to 90% of them appearing once. Germline values: CDR1 LGHNA, CDR2 YNFKEQ. J lost 10 bases, V lost 4 bases, and 7 bases had no gene match. The CDR3 totals 14 residues. The sequence was collected from a middle-aged man with active or convalescent COVID-19. The sample taken for sequencing was peripheral blood. The rearrangement uses TRBV4-2 and TRBJ1-6; 7 bases are a match to TRBD1. The CDR3 bases are TGTGCCAGCAGCCCGGGACAGCTGTTCTCACCCCTCCACTTT. As protein: CASSPGQLFSPLHF.